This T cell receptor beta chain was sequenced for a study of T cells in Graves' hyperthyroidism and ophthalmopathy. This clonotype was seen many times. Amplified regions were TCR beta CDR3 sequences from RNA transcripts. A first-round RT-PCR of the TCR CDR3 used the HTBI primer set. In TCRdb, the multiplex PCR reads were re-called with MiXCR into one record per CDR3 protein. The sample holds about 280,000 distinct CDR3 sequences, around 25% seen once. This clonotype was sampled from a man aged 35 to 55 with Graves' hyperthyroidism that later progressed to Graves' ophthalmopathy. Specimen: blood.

The CDR3 DNA sequence: TGTGCCAGCACCTCGACAGGATCCTATGGCTACACCTTC. This sequence encodes CASTSTGSYGYTF. V gene TRBV6-2 or TRBV6-3 combines with J gene TRBJ1-2; D perhaps matches TRBD1 (6 bases). CDR1 and CDR2 from the germline V gene are MNHEY and SVGEGT. V gave up 7 bases and J gave up 4 bases, with 13 bases separating them. The CDR3 spans 13 residues.